This T cell receptor beta chain emerged from a study of vaccination effects on CD4 cells after COVID-19. V was trimmed by 1 base and J by 2 bases, leaving 4 bases between them. Germline CDR1 is SGHKS and CDR2 is YYEKEE (reference sequence). CDR3 length equals 13 residues. On this clone itself: Its antigen is not known.

In the ViraFEST assay, antigen-specific CD4+ clonotypes were identified by expansion after peptide-pool stimulation. Cultured cells yielded isolated CD4+ T cells after 10 to 11 days. Vaccinated recipients, who were negative for nucleocapsid antibodies, had no history of SARS-CoV-2 infection. TCRdb's copy holds only in-frame clones and misses some; the assay was immunoSEQ multiplex PCR. The data show 52,000 or so clones, roughly 70% seen once. The sample in question was CD4+ T cells from PBMCs cultured with SARS-CoV-2 spike peptides, obtained before COVID-19 vaccination. The sequence was obtained from a human donor who received a COVID-19 vaccine. V gene TRBV5-5 combines with J gene TRBJ1-3; D gene uncertain. The chain's CDR3 is CASSLSPGNTIYF. The DNA of the CDR3 is TGTGCCAGCAGCTTGAGTCCTGGAAACACCATATATTTT.